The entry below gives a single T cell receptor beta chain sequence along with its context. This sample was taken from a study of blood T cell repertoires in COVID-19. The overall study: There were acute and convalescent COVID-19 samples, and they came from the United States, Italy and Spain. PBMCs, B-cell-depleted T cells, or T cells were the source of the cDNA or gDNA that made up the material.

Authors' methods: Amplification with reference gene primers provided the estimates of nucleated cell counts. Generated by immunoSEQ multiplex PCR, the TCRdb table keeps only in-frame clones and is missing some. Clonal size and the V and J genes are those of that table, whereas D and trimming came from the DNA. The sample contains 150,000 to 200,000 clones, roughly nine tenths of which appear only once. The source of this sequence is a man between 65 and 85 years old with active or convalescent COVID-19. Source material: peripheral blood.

CDR3 region: CSVGTGLYNEQFF. The DNA of the CDR3 is TGCAGCGTTGGGACAGGGCTGTACAATGAGCAGTTCTTC. The chain combines TRBV29-1 with TRBJ2-1, with TRBD1 matching over 8 bases. The CDR3 loop spans 13 amino acids. The germline V gene encodes CDR1 SQVTM and CDR2 ANQGSEA. After removal of 4 bases from V and 4 bases from J, the junction contained 3 bases not matched to a gene.